The 18 T cell receptor beta chains given below trace back to one sample, sequenced in a study of cytomegalovirus exposure and HLA in healthy donors (dated by TCRdb to the late 2010s). Library method: the immunoSEQ multiplex PCR assay. TCRdb mirrors the immuneACCESS table, restricted to in-frame sequences. Some clones are absent from its copies; in checked studies, under half trace to an unresolved V gene, and the reason for the others is unknown. The table for this sample lists 250,000 to 300,000 clones; around 90% of them were counted only once. 0.37% of the sample belongs to the ten largest clones. The sequenced sample consisted of PBMCs. These receptors all stem from a woman between 18 and 29 years old in good health and CMV-seronegative.

This chain links TRBV28 with TRBJ2-7; TRBD2 agrees at 8 bases. Germline V gene data show CDR1 as MDHEN and CDR2 as SYDVKM. The ends lost 2 bases at V and 0 bases at J; junction bases unmatched: 0. The CDR3 covers 14 residues. CDR3 nucleotides: TGTGCCAGCAGTTTAGCGGGGGGCTCCTACGAGCAGTACGTC. It encodes CASSLAGGSYEQYV.

The chain recombines TRBV4-3 with TRBJ2-7; TRBD2 matches 12 bases. CDR3 length equals 15 residues. The V gene end was trimmed by 0 bases and the J gene end by 3 bases; junction bases not matched to a gene: 0. Germline CDR1 is LGHNA and CDR2 is YSLEER. CDR3 bases: TGCGCCAGCAGCCAAGAACTAGCGGGGGGCTACGAGCAGTACTTC. As protein: CASSQELAGGYEQYF.

V is TRBV7-6 and J is TRBJ2-1, with D unclear. V shed 1 base and J shed 1 base, with 5 bases lying between them. The CDR3 is 14 amino acids. The germline V gene has CDR1 SGHVS and CDR2 FNYEAQ. The DNA for the CDR3 is TGTGCCAGCAGCTTAGGAGCTTCCTACAATGAGCAGTTCTTC. Protein sequence: CASSLGASYNEQFF.

The rearrangement joins TRBV20-1 to TRBJ2-7; 9 bases line up with TRBD1. Germline CDR1 reads DFQATT; CDR2 reads SNEGSKA (reference sequence). The V and J ends lost 5 bases and 7 bases, in that order; junction bases with no gene match: 3. This CDR3 spans 11 amino acids. The CDR3, as DNA: TGCAGTGCTCGGGACAGGGAGGAGCAGTACGTC. It translates to CSARDREEQYV.

The chain is built from TRBV6-5 and TRBJ2-3; 8 positions agree with TRBD2. Germline V CDR1 and CDR2: MNHEY, SVGAGI. This CDR3 is 15 amino acids long. Trimming took 6 bases from V and 1 from J; bases not matched to a gene: 6. CDR3 sequence reads: CASRPGTRRTDTQYF. In DNA form, the CDR3 reads TGTGCCAGCAGACCCGGGACTAGGCGCACAGATACGCAGTATTTT.

V gene TRBV5-1 combines with J gene TRBJ2-3; TRBD2 matches at 13 bases. The CDR3 spans 21 residues. Germline lookup yields CDR1 SGHRS and CDR2 YFSETQ. With V trimmed by 0 bases and J by 4 bases, 17 bases remained unmatched. CDR3 in DNA: TGCGCCAGCAGCTTGGCCAAGCTGTTGACTAGCGGGGGGACAGGCGCAGATACGCAGTATTTT. Protein sequence: CASSLAKLLTSGGTGADTQYF.

The chain has TRBV5-4 and TRBJ1-2; TRBD1 is a possible D gene (6 bases). Germline V gene data show CDR1 as SGHNT and CDR2 as YYREEE (reference sequence). There are 14 residues in the CDR3. Trimming took off 2 bases at V and 3 bases at J, with 11 bases between the two ends. The CDR3, as DNA: TGTGCCAGCAGCTTCACAGGGAACTACTATGGCTACACCTTC. Translated, it gives CASSFTGNYYGYTF.

The chain uses TRBV5-6 and TRBJ2-7, with TRBD1 matching over 8 bases. Germline V gene sequence: CDR1 SGHDT, CDR2 YYEEEE. The CDR3 runs to 15 residues. V shed 1 base, J shed 4 bases, and the junction held 7 bases outside the gene matches. In nucleotides, the CDR3 is TGTGCCAGCAGCTTGTTTGGACAGGGCTTTTACGAGCAGTACTTC. Translating gives CASSLFGQGFYEQYF.

V and J are TRBV7-2 and TRBJ1-4, with 10 nucleotides matching TRBD1. Germline assignment: CDR1 SGHTA and CDR2 FQGNSA. The CDR3 contains 16 residues. V shed 1 base and J 15 bases; nucleotides not matched to a gene: 14. The DNA for the CDR3 is TGTGCCAGCAGCTTAGTAGGGGGGACAGGGGCTCCCTCGGTGTTTTTT. As protein: CASSLVGGTGAPSVFF.

This clone has a single count. The chain employs TRBV27 and TRBJ2-1; 9 nucleotides line up with TRBD1. Germline V lookup: CDR1 MNHEY, CDR2 SMNVEV (reference sequence). This CDR3 spans 14 amino acids. After removal of 10 bases from V and 4 bases from J, the junction contained 8 bases not matched to a gene. CDR3: CATTGTGPYNEQFF. DNA for the CDR3: TGTGCCACAACCGGGACAGGGCCTTACAATGAGCAGTTCTTC.

The chain uses TRBV11-2 and TRBJ2-5; 9 bases fit TRBD1. Losses at the gene ends were 4 bases for V and 1 base for J; bases not matched to a gene: 13. This CDR3 region has 18 residues. From germline, CDR1 is SGHAT and CDR2 FQNNGV. This chain's CDR3 is CASSSPFNRQGGQETQYF. DNA of the CDR3: TGTGCCAGCAGCTCTCCATTCAACAGACAGGGGGGCCAAGAGACCCAGTACTTC.

With respect to this clone: The sample carries other DNA sequences with the same CDR3. The rearrangement uses TRBV5-1 and TRBJ2-3, with D possibly being TRBD2 (5 bases). CDR1 is SGHRS, CDR2 YFSETQ, per germline. V was cut by 2 bases and J by 0 bases, with 7 bases left in between. The CDR3 totals 14 residues. The CDR3 loop is CASSLGLSTDTQYF. The DNA for the CDR3 is TGCGCCAGCAGCTTAGGACTGAGCACAGATACGCAGTATTTT. Filled out from reference TRBV5-1 and TRBJ2-3, the complete variable domain reads KAGVTQTPRYLIKTRGQQVTLSCSPISGHRSVSWYQQTPGQGLQFLFEYFSETQRNKGNFPGRFSGRQFSNSRSEMNVSTLELGDSALYLCASSLGLSTDTQYFGPGTRLTVL.

This clone was counted a single time. The chain uses TRBV5-1 and TRBJ2-7, with D unresolved. CDR3 length: 11 residues. V was clipped by 3 bases and J by 2 bases, with 3 bases between them. Looked up from germline, CDR1 is SGHRS and CDR2 is YFSETQ. CDR3 residues: CASSSAYEQYF. The CDR3 DNA reads TGCGCCAGCAGCTCGGCCTACGAGCAGTACTTC.

The V and J genes are TRBV5-1 and TRBJ2-2, with a possible D match to TRBD1 (6 bases). V dropped 0 bases and J dropped 1 base, with 7 bases sitting between them. The length of the CDR3 is 15 residues. CDR1 and CDR2 from the germline V gene are SGHRS and YFSETQ. The CDR3 DNA follows: TGCGCCAGCAGCTTGGGACAGGAGAACACCGGGGAGCTGTTTTTT. Translated, it gives CASSLGQENTGELFF.

V gene TRBV15 combines with J gene TRBJ2-1, with 11 bases lining up with TRBD2. J gave up 4 bases and V 5 bases, and 7 bases lay outside the gene matches. The CDR3 length is 16 residues. The V gene's germline CDR1 is LNHNV and CDR2 YYDKDF (reference sequence). The CDR3 loop is CATSFSGGADYNEQFF. In nucleotides, the CDR3 is TGTGCCACCAGCTTTAGCGGGGGGGCCGATTACAATGAGCAGTTCTTC.

The chain couples TRBV11-2 to TRBJ1-1; TRBD1 is a possible D gene (5 bases). V lost 1 base to trimming and J lost 0 bases, with 12 bases between them. This CDR3 comprises 16 residues. The germline V gene encodes CDR1 SGHAT and CDR2 FQNNGV. In DNA, the CDR3 is TGTGCCAGCAGCTTAGGTAAGGGGCGAATGAACACTGAAGCTTTCTTT. Translation gives CASSLGKGRMNTEAFF.

V gene TRBV7-2 combines with J gene TRBJ1-5; TRBD1 matches at 7 bases. V lost 5 bases to trimming and J lost 3 bases; unmatched junction nucleotides: 19. The CDR3 runs 19 residues. The germline gives CDR1 SGHTA, CDR2 FQGNSA. CDR3 protein: CASSHSSLQGQGDNQPQHF. DNA for the CDR3: TGTGCCAGCAGCCATTCTAGTCTACAGGGGCAGGGTGACAATCAGCCCCAGCATTTT.

The V call is TRBV28, the J call TRBJ2-1, with 7 bases that match TRBD2. Germline loops: CDR1 MDHEN, CDR2 SYDVKM. The CDR3 loop spans 17 amino acids. V lost 1 base, J lost 0 bases, and 6 bases stayed unmatched. The chain's CDR3 is CASSLSSWTSSYNEQFF. CDR3 coding DNA: TGTGCCAGCAGTTTATCGTCCTGGACTAGCTCCTACAATGAGCAGTTCTTC.